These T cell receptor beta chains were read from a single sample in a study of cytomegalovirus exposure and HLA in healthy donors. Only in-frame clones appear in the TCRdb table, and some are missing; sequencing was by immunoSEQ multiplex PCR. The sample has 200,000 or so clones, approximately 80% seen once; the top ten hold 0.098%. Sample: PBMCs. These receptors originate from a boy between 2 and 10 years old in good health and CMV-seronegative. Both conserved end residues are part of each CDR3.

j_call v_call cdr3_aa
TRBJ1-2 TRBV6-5 CASSLQSLSGYTF
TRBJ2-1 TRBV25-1 CASRKAGGYNEQFF
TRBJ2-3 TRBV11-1 CASSFWRTDTQYF
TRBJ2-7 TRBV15 CATSRDPDEQYF
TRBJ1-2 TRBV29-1 CSSPDIGYGYTF
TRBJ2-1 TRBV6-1 CASIFSGGPYNEQFF
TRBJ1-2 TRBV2 CASNGVQGPSYGYTF
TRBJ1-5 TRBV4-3 CASSLTSNRAPQHF
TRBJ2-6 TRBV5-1 CASSPTGGSGANVLTF
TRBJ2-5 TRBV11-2 CASSLVSAGLQETQYF
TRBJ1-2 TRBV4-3 CASSQPQVQGLEGYTF
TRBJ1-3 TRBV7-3 CASSSGTLGSGNTIYF
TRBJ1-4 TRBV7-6 CASSLGEGGNEKLFF
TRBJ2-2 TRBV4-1 CASSQVRRDAGTGELFF
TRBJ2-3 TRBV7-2 CASSLRGSTDTQYF
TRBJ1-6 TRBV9 CASSVGSGPGGPLHF
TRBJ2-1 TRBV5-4 CASSLVRGRSSYNEQFF
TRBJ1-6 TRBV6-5 CASSSLVRGGSPLHF
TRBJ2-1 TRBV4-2 CASSQDGRSSGAAGNEQFF
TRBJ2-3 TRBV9 CASSIPGLAGLDTQYF
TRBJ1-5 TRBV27 CASRSTGSYSNQPQHF
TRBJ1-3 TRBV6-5 CASSEEGSGNTIYF
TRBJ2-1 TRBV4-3 CASSQDGTGDYNEQFF
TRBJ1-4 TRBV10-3 CAISESTGANEKLFF
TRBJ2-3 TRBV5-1 CASSLGAGGTTDTQYF
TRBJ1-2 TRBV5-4 CASSYRDRVVDGYTF
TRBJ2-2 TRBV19 CASSPRLAGIVTGELFF
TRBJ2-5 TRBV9 CASSGSGGRETQYF
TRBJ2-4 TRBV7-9 CASSWGTGVGPLAKNIQYF
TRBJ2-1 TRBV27 CASRNTGTSGGTSSYNEQFF
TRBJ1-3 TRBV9 CASSVDAGSGNTIYF
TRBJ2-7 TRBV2 CASSAIFAGSSYEQYF
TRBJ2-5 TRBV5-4 CASSAALTQRGEGETQYF
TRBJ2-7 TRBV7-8 CASSLVPGQSYEQYF
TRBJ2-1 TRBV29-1 CSAKGLYSYNEQFF
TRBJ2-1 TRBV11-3 CASSSLTSGDNEQFF
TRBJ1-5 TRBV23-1 CASALRDRGNQPQHF
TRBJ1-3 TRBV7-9 CASSLGQGFGNTIYF
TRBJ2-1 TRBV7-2 CASSSAGTSGGSHEQFF